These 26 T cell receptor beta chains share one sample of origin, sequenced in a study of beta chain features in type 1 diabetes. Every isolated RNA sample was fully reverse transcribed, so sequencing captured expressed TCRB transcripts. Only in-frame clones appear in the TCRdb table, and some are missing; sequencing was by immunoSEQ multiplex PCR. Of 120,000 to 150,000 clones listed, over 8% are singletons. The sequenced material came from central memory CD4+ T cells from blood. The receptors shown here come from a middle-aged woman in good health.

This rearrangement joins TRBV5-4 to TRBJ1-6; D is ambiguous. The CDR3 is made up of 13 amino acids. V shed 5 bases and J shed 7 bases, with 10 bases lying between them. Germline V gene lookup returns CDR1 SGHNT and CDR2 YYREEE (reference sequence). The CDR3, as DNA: TGTGCCAGCAGTCTAAATATCAATTCACCCCTCCACTTT. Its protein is CASSLNINSPLHF.

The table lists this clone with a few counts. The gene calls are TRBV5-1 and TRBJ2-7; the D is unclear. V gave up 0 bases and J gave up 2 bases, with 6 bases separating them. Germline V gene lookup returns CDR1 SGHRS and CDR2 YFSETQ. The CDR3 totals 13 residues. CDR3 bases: TGCGCCAGCAGCTTGGGCGAGCCCTACGAGCAGTACTTC. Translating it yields CASSLGEPYEQYF.

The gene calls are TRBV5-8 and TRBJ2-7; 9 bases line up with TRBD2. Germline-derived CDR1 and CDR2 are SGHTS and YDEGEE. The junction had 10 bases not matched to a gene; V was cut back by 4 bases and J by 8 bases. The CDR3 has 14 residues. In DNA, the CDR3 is TGTGCCAGCAGCCCCTCCGCTAGCGGGGCCAAGCAGTACTTC. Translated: CASSPSASGAKQYF.

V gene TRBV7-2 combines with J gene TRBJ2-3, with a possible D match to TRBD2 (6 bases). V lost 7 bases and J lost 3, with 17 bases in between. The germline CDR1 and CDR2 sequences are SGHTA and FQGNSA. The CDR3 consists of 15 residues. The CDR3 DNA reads TGTGCCAGCACCCGTGACAGCGGGCAAACAGATACGCAGTATTTT. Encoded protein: CASTRDSGQTDTQYF.

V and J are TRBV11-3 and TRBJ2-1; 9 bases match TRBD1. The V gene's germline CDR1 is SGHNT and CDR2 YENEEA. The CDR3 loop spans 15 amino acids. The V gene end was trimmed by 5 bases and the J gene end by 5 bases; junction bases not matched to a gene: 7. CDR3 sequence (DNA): TGTGCCAGCAGCCCTTCCTGGGACAGGGACAATGAGCAGTTCTTC. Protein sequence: CASSPSWDRDNEQFF. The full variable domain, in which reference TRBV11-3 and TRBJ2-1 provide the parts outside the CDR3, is EAGVVQSPRYKIIEKKQPVAFWCNPISGHNTLYWYLQNLGQGPELLIRYENEEAVDDSQLPKDRFSAERLKGVDSTLKIQPAELGDSAVYLCASSPSWDRDNEQFFGPGTRLTVL.

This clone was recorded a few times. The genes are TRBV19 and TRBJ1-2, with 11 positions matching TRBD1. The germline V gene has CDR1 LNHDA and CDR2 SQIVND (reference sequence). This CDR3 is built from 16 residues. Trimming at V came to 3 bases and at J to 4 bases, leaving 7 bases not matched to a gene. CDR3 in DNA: TGTGCCAGTAGTATCCCCGGGACAGGGGGATCCTATGGCTACACCTTC. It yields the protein CASSIPGTGGSYGYTF.

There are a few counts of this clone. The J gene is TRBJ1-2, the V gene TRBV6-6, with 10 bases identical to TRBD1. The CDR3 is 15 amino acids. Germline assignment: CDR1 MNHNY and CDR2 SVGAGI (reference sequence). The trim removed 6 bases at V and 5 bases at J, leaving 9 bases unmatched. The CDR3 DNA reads TGTGCCAGCAGAGGACAGGGGGAAAGCCTTTATGGCTACACCTTC. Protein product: CASRGQGESLYGYTF.

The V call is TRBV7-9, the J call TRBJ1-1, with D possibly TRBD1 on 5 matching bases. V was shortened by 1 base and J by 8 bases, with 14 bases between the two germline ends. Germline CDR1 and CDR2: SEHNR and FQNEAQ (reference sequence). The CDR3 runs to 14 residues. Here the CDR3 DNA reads TGTGCCAGCAGCTTAGGGCAGGGAAGTATCGAAGCTTTCTTT. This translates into CASSLGQGSIEAFF.

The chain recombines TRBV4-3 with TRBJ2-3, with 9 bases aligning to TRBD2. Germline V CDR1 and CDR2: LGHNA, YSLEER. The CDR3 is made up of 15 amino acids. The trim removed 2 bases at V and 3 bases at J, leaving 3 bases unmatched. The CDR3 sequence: CASSQSTSGTDTQYF. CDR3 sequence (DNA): TGCGCCAGCAGCCAATCGACTAGCGGTACAGATACGCAGTATTTT.

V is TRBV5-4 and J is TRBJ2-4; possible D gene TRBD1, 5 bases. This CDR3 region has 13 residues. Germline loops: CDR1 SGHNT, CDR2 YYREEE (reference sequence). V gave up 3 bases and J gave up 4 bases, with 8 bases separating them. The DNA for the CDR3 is TGTGCCAGCAGCTCCGACAGTAAAAACATTCAGTACTTC. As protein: CASSSDSKNIQYF.

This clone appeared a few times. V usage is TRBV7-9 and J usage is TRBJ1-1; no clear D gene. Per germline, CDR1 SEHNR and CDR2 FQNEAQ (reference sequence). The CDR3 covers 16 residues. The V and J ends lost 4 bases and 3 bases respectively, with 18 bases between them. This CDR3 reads CASSSSNSQPDTEAFF. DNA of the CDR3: TGTGCCAGCAGCTCATCTAACAGCCAGCCGGACACTGAAGCTTTCTTT.

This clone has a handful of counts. The CDR3 loop is CASSIPGQGNTEAFF. CDR3 coding DNA: TGTGCCAGTAGTATCCCCGGACAGGGGAACACTGAAGCTTTCTTT. The chain joins TRBV19 to TRBJ1-1, with 8 bases that match TRBD1. Germline V gene lookup returns CDR1 LNHDA and CDR2 SQIVND (reference sequence). The J segment lost 1 base and the V segment lost 3 bases, leaving 4 bases of the junction unmatched. CDR3 length equals 15 residues.

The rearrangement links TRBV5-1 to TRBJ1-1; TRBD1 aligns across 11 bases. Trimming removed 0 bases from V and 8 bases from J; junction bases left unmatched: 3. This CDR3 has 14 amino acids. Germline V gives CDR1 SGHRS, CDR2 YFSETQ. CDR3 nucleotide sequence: TGCGCCAGCAGCTTGGATGGACAGGGGGCCGAAGCTTTCTTT. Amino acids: CASSLDGQGAEAFF.

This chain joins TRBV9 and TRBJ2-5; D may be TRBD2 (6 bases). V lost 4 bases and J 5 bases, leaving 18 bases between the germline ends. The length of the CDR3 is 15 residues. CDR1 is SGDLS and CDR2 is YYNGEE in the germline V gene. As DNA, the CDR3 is TGTGCCAGCAGCCCATCGCCCATGGCGGGGGAGACCCAGTACTTC. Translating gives CASSPSPMAGETQYF. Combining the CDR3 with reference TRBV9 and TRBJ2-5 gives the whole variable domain DSGVTQTPKHLITATGQRVTLRCSPRSGDLSVYWYQQSLDQGLQFLIQYYNGEERAKGNILERFSAQQFPDLHSELNLSSLELGDSALYFCASSPSPMAGETQYFGPGTRLLVL.

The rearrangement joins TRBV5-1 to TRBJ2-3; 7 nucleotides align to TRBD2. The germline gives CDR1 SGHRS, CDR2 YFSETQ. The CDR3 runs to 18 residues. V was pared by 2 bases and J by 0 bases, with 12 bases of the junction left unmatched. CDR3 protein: CASSFRPRLAASTDTQYF. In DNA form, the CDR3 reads TGCGCCAGCAGCTTTAGGCCCCGTCTAGCGGCTAGCACAGATACGCAGTATTTT.

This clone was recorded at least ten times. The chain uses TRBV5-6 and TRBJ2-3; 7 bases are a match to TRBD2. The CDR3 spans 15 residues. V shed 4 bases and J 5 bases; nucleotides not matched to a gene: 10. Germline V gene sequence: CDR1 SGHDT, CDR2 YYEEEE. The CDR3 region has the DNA TGTGCCAGCAGCCGTGGGACTAAATCTGGAGATACGCAGTATTTT. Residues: CASSRGTKSGDTQYF.

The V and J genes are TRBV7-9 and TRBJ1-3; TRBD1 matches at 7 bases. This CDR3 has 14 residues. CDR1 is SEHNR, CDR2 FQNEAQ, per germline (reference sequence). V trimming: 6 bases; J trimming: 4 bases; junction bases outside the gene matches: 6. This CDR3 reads CASRQQGPGNTIYF. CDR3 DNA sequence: TGTGCCAGCAGACAACAGGGGCCCGGAAACACCATATATTTT.

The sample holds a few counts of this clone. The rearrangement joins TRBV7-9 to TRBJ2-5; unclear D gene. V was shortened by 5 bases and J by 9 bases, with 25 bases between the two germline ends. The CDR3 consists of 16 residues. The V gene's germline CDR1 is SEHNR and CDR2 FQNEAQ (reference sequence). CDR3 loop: CASSAQEGGLGFAQYF. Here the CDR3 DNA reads TGTGCCAGCAGCGCCCAAGAAGGTGGGCTGGGCTTTGCCCAGTACTTC.

In DNA form, the CDR3 reads TGTGCCAGCAGCGGGAGGGTACAGGGCCGGAACACCGGGGAGCTGTTTTTT. Its translation is CASSGRVQGRNTGELFF. V and J are TRBV5-4 and TRBJ2-2; a weak D match, TRBD2 (7 bases). This CDR3 is 17 amino acids long. Trimming took 4 bases from V and 1 from J, leaving 17 bases between them. Per germline, CDR1 SGHNT and CDR2 YYREEE (reference sequence).

The CDR3 loop reads CTSSGRRKVTEAFF. The CDR3 coding sequence is TGCACCAGCAGCGGTCGGAGGAAGGTCACTGAAGCTTTCTTT. This chain uses TRBV1 with TRBJ1-1. TRBV1 is a pseudogene. The CDR3 runs 14 residues.

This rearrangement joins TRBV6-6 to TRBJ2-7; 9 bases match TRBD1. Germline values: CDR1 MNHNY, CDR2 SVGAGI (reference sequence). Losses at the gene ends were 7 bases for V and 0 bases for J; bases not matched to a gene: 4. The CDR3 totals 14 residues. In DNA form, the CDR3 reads TGTGCCAGCATTGGGACAGGGAGCTCCTACGAGCAGTACTTC. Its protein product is CASIGTGSSYEQYF.

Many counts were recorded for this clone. The CDR3 nucleotides read TGTGCCAGCAGGGGAGGGGGGGTAGCGAACACTGAAGCTTTCTTT. Translation: CASRGGGVANTEAFF. The chain uses TRBV7-9 and TRBJ1-1, with a tentative D call TRBD1 (6 bases). Germline-derived CDR1 and CDR2 are SEHNR and FQNEAQ (reference sequence). CDR3 size: 15 residues. The V gene lost 6 bases and the J gene lost 1 base, with 15 bases spanning the gap.

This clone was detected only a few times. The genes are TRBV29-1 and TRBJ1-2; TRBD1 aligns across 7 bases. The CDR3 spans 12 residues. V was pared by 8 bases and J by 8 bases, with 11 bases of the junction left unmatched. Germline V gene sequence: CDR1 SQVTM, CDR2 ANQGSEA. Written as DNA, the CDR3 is TGCAGCTTTAGGGGGCTAACGGGAGGCTACACCTTC. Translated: CSFRGLTGGYTF.

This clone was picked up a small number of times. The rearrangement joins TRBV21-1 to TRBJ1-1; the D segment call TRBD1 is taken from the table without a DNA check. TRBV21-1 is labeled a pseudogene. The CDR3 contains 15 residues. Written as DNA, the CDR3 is TGTGCCAGCAGCACACAAATGGGACAGGTAACTGAAGCTTTCTTT. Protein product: CASSTQMGQVTEAFF.

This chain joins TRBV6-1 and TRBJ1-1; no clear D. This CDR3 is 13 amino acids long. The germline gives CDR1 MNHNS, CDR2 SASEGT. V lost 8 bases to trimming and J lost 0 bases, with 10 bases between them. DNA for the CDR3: TGTGCCAGCGCGAGGGCCATGAACACTGAAGCTTTCTTT. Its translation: CASARAMNTEAFF.

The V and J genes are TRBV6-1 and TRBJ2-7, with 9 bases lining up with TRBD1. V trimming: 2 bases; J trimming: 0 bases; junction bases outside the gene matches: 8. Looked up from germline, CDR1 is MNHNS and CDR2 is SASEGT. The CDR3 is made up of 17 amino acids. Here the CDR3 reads CASSERRQGVSSYEQYF. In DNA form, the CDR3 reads TGTGCCAGCAGTGAAAGGAGACAGGGGGTGAGCTCCTACGAGCAGTACTTC.